A selection of T cell receptor beta chains follows, all from one sample in a study of cytomegalovirus exposure and HLA in healthy donors. Generated by immunoSEQ multiplex PCR, the TCRdb table keeps only in-frame clones and is missing some. In the table there are some 120,000 clones, roughly four fifths of which are singletons. Sequences were obtained from PBMCs. The receptors here all came from a woman in her 50s in good health and CMV-seropositive. CDR3s include the opening cysteine and the closing phenylalanine or tryptophan. A D gene is named only where the DNA matches it firmly. Expanded clones get a size class; other rows say once, few or many, or leave the size out.

D: NA; J: TRBJ1-5; size: NA; V: TRBV29-1; length: 14; CDR3: CSVGGGLGNQPQHF; DNA: TGCAGCGTTGGGGGAGGTCTGGGCAATCAGCCCCAGCATTTT
D: TRBD1; J: TRBJ2-5; size: NA; V: TRBV29-1; length: 15; CDR3: CSVTLDRGLQETQYF; DNA: TGCAGCGTGACGCTGGACAGGGGGCTCCAAGAGACCCAGTACTTC
D: NA; J: TRBJ2-3; size: NA; V: TRBV5-1; length: 14; CDR3: CASSLGGTGDTQYF; DNA: TGCGCCAGCAGCTTGGGGGGCACCGGTGATACGCAGTATTTT
D: NA; J: TRBJ1-3; size: NA; V: TRBV27; length: 16; CDR3: CASSNSMLSSGNTIYF; DNA: TGTGCCAGCAGTAATTCCATGCTTAGCTCTGGAAACACCATATATTTT
D: NA; J: TRBJ1-6; size: NA; V: TRBV18; length: 15; CDR3: CASSPEGGRGSPLHF; DNA: TGTGCCAGCTCACCAGAGGGGGGGCGCGGTTCACCCCTCCACTTT
D: NA; J: TRBJ2-7; size: NA; V: TRBV1; length: 14; CDR3: CTSSQAGQNYEQYF; DNA: TGCACCAGCAGCCAAGCCGGACAGAACTACGAGCAGTACTTC
D: NA; J: TRBJ2-1; size: NA; V: TRBV5-1; length: 17; CDR3: CASSINRSGLSHNEQFF; DNA: TGCGCCAGCAGTATCAATCGTTCTGGACTGTCCCACAATGAGCAGTTCTTC
D: TRBD1; J: TRBJ2-7; size: NA; V: TRBV10-3; length: 16; CDR3: CAISAQGAPSSYEQYF; DNA: TGTGCCATCAGTGCGCAGGGGGCTCCTAGCTCCTACGAGCAGTACTTC
D: NA; J: TRBJ1-2; size: NA; V: TRBV29-1; length: 12; CDR3: CSVEEGVSGYTF; DNA: TGCAGCGTTGAAGAAGGGGTTAGTGGCTACACCTTC
D: NA; J: TRBJ2-5; size: few; V: TRBV18; length: 14; CDR3: CASSPVSAGETQYF; DNA: TGTGCCAGCTCACCAGTCTCAGCAGGAGAGACCCAGTACTTC
D: TRBD1; J: TRBJ1-5; size: NA; V: TRBV6-5; length: 15; CDR3: CASILIRGFNQPQHF; DNA: TGTGCCAGCATCCTAATCAGGGGGTTCAATCAGCCCCAGCATTTT
D: NA; J: TRBJ2-7; size: NA; V: TRBV14; length: 11; CDR3: CASSQSYEQYF; DNA: TGTGCCAGCAGCCAGTCCTACGAGCAGTACTTC
D: NA; J: TRBJ1-5; size: NA; V: TRBV27; length: 13; CDR3: CASSLFWEQPQHF; DNA: TGTGCCAGCAGTTTGTTTTGGGAGCAGCCCCAGCATTTT
D: TRBD1; J: TRBJ1-2; size: few; V: TRBV19; length: 15; CDR3: CASSAGAGGFYGYTF; DNA: TGTGCCAGTAGTGCCGGGGCAGGGGGGTTCTATGGCTACACCTTC
D: NA; J: TRBJ2-7; size: NA; V: TRBV5-4; length: 16; CDR3: CASSLGVTTASYEQYF; DNA: TGTGCCAGCAGCCTCGGGGTCACCACAGCGAGCTACGAGCAGTACTTC
D: NA; J: TRBJ1-2; size: NA; V: TRBV4-2; length: 12; CDR3: CASRSDSYGYTF; DNA: TGTGCCAGCCGCTCGGACTCCTATGGCTACACCTTC
D: TRBD1; J: TRBJ1-1; size: NA; V: TRBV7-6; length: 12; CDR3: CASSSRTGRAFF; DNA: TGTGCCAGCAGCTCTCGGACAGGCAGGGCTTTCTTT
D: NA; J: TRBJ1-1; size: NA; V: TRBV29-1; length: 14; CDR3: CSVRGGIGDTEAFF; DNA: TGCAGCGTTAGGGGAGGGATTGGGGACACTGAAGCTTTCTTT
D: NA; J: TRBJ2-3; size: few; V: TRBV27; length: 17; CDR3: CASSFGPGGAGTDTQYF; DNA: TGTGCCAGCAGTTTCGGCCCGGGTGGGGCGGGCACAGATACGCAGTATTTT
D: NA; J: TRBJ1-5; size: NA; V: TRBV6-5; length: 16; CDR3: CASSLAGSGPGQPQHF; DNA: TGTGCCAGCAGTTTAGCAGGGTCGGGTCCCGGGCAACCCCAGCATTTT
D: NA; J: TRBJ1-1; size: NA; V: TRBV29-1; length: 11; CDR3: CSVATNTEAFF; DNA: TGCAGCGTTGCTACCAACACTGAAGCTTTCTTT
D: NA; J: TRBJ1-6; size: few; V: TRBV6-4; length: 14; CDR3: CASSREADNSPLHF; DNA: TGTGCCAGCAGTAGGGAGGCAGATAATTCACCCCTCCACTTT
D: NA; J: TRBJ1-4; size: NA; V: TRBV7-6; length: 17; CDR3: CASSLVMVGPTNEKLFF; DNA: TGTGCCAGCAGCTTAGTGATGGTGGGGCCAACTAATGAAAAACTGTTTTTT
D: NA; J: TRBJ2-3; size: NA; V: TRBV7-2; length: 14; CDR3: CASSFRGAVDTQYF; DNA: TGTGCCAGCAGCTTCAGGGGGGCGGTGGATACGCAGTATTTT
D: NA; J: TRBJ1-3; size: NA; V: TRBV4-2; length: 18; CDR3: CASSQDTGEHASGNTIYF; DNA: TGTGCCAGCAGCCAAGATACCGGGGAGCATGCCTCTGGAAACACCATATATTTT
D: NA; J: TRBJ1-6; size: NA; V: TRBV5-6; length: 16; CDR3: CASSLRTGKGNSPLHF; DNA: TGTGCCAGCAGCTTACGAACAGGGAAGGGAAATTCACCCCTCCACTTT
D: NA; J: TRBJ2-5; size: NA; V: TRBV7-9; length: 13; CDR3: CSSSLDNKETQYF; DNA: TGTTCCAGCAGCTTAGACAACAAAGAGACCCAGTACTTC
D: NA; J: TRBJ1-5; size: few; V: TRBV28; length: 16; CDR3: CASSWGTLDSNQPQHF; DNA: TGTGCCAGCAGCTGGGGGACACTAGATAGCAATCAGCCCCAGCATTTT
D: NA; J: TRBJ1-5; size: NA; V: TRBV7-9; length: 16; CDR3: CASSPGGGRGNQPQHF; DNA: TGTGCCAGCAGCCCCGGAGGGGGGAGGGGCAATCAGCCCCAGCATTTT
D: NA; J: TRBJ2-2; size: NA; V: TRBV19; length: 12; CDR3: CGYRTNTGELFF; DNA: TGTGGATACAGGACGAACACCGGGGAGCTGTTTTTT
D: NA; J: TRBJ1-5; size: NA; V: TRBV6-1; length: 14; CDR3: CASSLKRLNQPQHF; DNA: TGTGCCAGCAGTTTAAAGCGGCTGAATCAGCCCCAGCATTTT
D: NA; J: TRBJ1-6; size: few; V: TRBV25-1; length: 16; CDR3: CASSDLVHDYNSPLHF; DNA: TGTGCCAGCAGTGATTTAGTCCACGACTATAATTCACCCCTCCACTTT
D: NA; J: TRBJ1-5; size: NA; V: TRBV7-2; length: 15; CDR3: CASSYDRGWNQPQHF; DNA: TGTGCCAGCAGCTATGACCGGGGTTGGAATCAGCCCCAGCATTTT
D: TRBD1; J: TRBJ1-1; size: few; V: TRBV6-5; length: 15; CDR3: CASSRAGTAKTEAFF; DNA: TGTGCCAGCAGTCGAGCCGGGACAGCGAAGACTGAAGCTTTCTTT
D: TRBD1; J: TRBJ1-6; size: NA; V: TRBV2; length: 15; CDR3: CASTGQGTQNSPLHF; DNA: TGTGCCAGCACCGGACAGGGTACCCAAAATTCACCCCTCCACTTT
D: TRBD1; J: TRBJ2-6; size: NA; V: TRBV4-3; length: 17; CDR3: CASSQAGGASGANVLTF; DNA: TGCGCCAGCAGCCAAGCAGGGGGCGCGTCTGGGGCCAACGTCCTGACTTTC
D: NA; J: TRBJ2-7; size: few; V: TRBV19; length: 14; CDR3: CASSIGAASYEQYF; DNA: TGTGCCAGTAGTATAGGGGCAGCTTCCTACGAGCAGTACTTC
D: NA; J: TRBJ1-5; size: few; V: TRBV6-5; length: 14; CDR3: CASSYSRGDQPQHF; DNA: TGTGCCAGCAGTTACTCCCGGGGAGATCAGCCCCAGCATTTT
D: TRBD1; J: TRBJ2-5; size: NA; V: TRBV7-2; length: 12; CDR3: CASSLLTGAQYF; DNA: TGTGCCAGCAGCTTGCTAACAGGGGCCCAGTACTTC
D: NA; J: TRBJ1-1; size: NA; V: TRBV7-2; length: 13; CDR3: CASFWGANTEAFF; DNA: TGTGCCAGCTTTTGGGGCGCGAACACTGAAGCTTTCTTT
D: TRBD1; J: TRBJ1-5; size: NA; V: TRBV19; length: 16; CDR3: CASSTPGQGPNQPQHF; DNA: TGTGCCAGTAGTACACCGGGACAGGGGCCCAATCAGCCCCAGCATTTT
D: TRBD1; J: TRBJ1-3; size: few; V: TRBV2; length: 15; CDR3: CASSGTGYAGNTIYF; DNA: TGTGCCAGCAGTGGGACAGGGTACGCGGGAAACACCATATATTTT
D: NA; J: TRBJ2-5; size: NA; V: TRBV29-1; length: 12; CDR3: CSVEVARETQYF; DNA: TGCAGCGTTGAAGTAGCAAGAGAGACCCAGTACTTC
D: TRBD1; J: TRBJ1-5; size: NA; V: TRBV6-1; length: 16; CDR3: CASSVSTGGRNQPQHF; DNA: TGTGCCAGCAGTGTATCGACAGGGGGCCGGAATCAGCCCCAGCATTTT
D: NA; J: TRBJ2-5; size: NA; V: TRBV18; length: 14; CDR3: CASSLDLGGETQYF; DNA: TGTGCCAGCTCTCTCGACCTGGGGGGAGAGACCCAGTACTTC
D: NA; J: TRBJ2-3; size: once; V: TRBV11-2; length: 12; CDR3: CASSLGLNTQYF; DNA: TGTGCCAGCAGCTTGGGGCTTAATACGCAGTATTTT
D: NA; J: TRBJ1-6; size: NA; V: TRBV5-5; length: 16; CDR3: CASSSFRSSYNSPLHF; DNA: TGTGCCAGCAGCTCGTTTAGAAGCTCCTATAATTCACCCCTCCACTTT
D: TRBD2; J: TRBJ2-1; size: NA; V: TRBV11-3; length: 18; CDR3: CASSVRGTSGTQYNEQFF; DNA: TGTGCCAGCAGCGTTAGAGGGACTAGCGGGACCCAATACAATGAGCAGTTCTTC
D: NA; J: TRBJ2-7; size: few; V: TRBV7-8; length: 14; CDR3: CASSIIRGSYEQYF; DNA: TGTGCCAGCAGCATAATCCGAGGGTCCTACGAGCAGTACTTC
D: TRBD1; J: TRBJ2-5; size: NA; V: TRBV5-1; length: 14; CDR3: CASSTGQPEETQYF; DNA: TGCGCCAGCAGCACGGGACAGCCTGAAGAGACCCAGTACTTC
D: TRBD1; J: TRBJ1-1; size: NA; V: TRBV5-1; length: 14; CDR3: CASSLDVGTAEAFF; DNA: TGCGCCAGCAGCTTGGATGTCGGGACAGCTGAAGCTTTCTTT
D: TRBD2; J: TRBJ2-2; size: NA; V: TRBV9; length: 20; CDR3: CASSVGSSGFRHSNTGELFF; DNA: TGTGCCAGCAGCGTAGGTAGTAGCGGGTTTCGCCATTCGAACACCGGGGAGCTGTTTTTT
D: TRBD2; J: TRBJ2-5; size: NA; V: TRBV7-2; length: 15; CDR3: CASSEGLAGEKTQYF; DNA: TGTGCCAGCAGCGAAGGACTAGCGGGGGAAAAGACCCAGTACTTC
D: NA; J: TRBJ1-2; size: NA; V: TRBV6-6; length: 13; CDR3: CASTPQGIYGYTF; DNA: TGTGCCAGCACTCCACAGGGAATCTATGGCTACACCTTC
D: NA; J: TRBJ2-1; size: NA; V: TRBV11-3; length: 14; CDR3: CASSLGLVGNEQFF; DNA: TGTGCCAGCAGCTTGGGGCTGGTGGGCAATGAGCAGTTCTTC